The next 23 T cell receptor beta chains were all read from a single sample in a study of OX40 agonist ivuxolimab in advanced cancers. Profiled with immunoSEQ multiplex PCR; TCRdb holds only in-frame clones, not every one. The table shows about 83,000 clones, with less than 85% occurring only once. The sample here was CD4+ or CD8+ T cells sorted from blood, taken in a trial of the OX40 agonist ivuxolimab. The source of these receptors is an adult with an advanced solid tumor such as melanoma, head and neck, liver or kidney cancer.

The chain employs TRBV7-2 and TRBJ1-2; D is undetermined. The CDR3 consists of 14 residues. V dropped 1 base and J dropped 7 bases, with 13 bases sitting between them. Germline V gene sequence: CDR1 SGHTA, CDR2 FQGNSA. Here the CDR3 DNA reads TGTGCCAGCAGCTTAGGCCCCTCTTCGGGTGGCTACACCTTC. Translated, it gives CASSLGPSSGGYTF.

J is TRBJ1-4 and V is TRBV7-8; TRBD1 aligns across 7 bases. CDR1 is SGHVS and CDR2 is FQNEAQ in the germline V gene. The junction had 3 bases not matched to a gene; V was cut back by 0 bases and J by 5 bases. This CDR3 comprises 15 residues. In DNA, the CDR3 is TGTGCCAGCAGCTTAGCGGCAGGGGGGAATGAAAAACTGTTTTTT. As protein: CASSLAAGGNEKLFF.

The V call is TRBV7-3, the J call TRBJ1-1; 12 nucleotides agree with TRBD1. CDR1 and CDR2 from the germline V gene are SGHTA and FQGTGA. Trimming removed 4 bases from V and 4 bases from J; junction bases left unmatched: 16. This CDR3 is 19 amino acids long. The CDR3 DNA reads TGTGCCAGCAGCTCGCACAGCGGGACAGGGGGCGGTTTCGGCACTGAAGCTTTCTTT. This translates into CASSSHSGTGGGFGTEAFF.

The J gene is TRBJ2-7, the V gene TRBV11-2; TRBD2 aligns across 7 bases. Germline V lookup: CDR1 SGHAT, CDR2 FQNNGV. Trimming at V came to 5 bases and at J to 3 bases, leaving 13 bases not matched to a gene. This CDR3 is built from 16 residues. The CDR3 reads CASSHLTASGSYEQYF. CDR3 coding DNA: TGTGCCAGCAGCCACCTTACGGCTAGCGGAAGCTACGAGCAGTACTTC.

The sample holds one count of this clone. The rearrangement joins TRBV6-1 to TRBJ1-2, with D perhaps TRBD1 (5 bases). The CDR3 extends over 15 amino acids. Germline CDR1 MNHNS, CDR2 SASEGT. Trimming left V 2 bases short and J 5 bases short, with 15 bases between. DNA for the CDR3: TGTGCCAGCAGTGAACCGCCCCTGGACACTTATGGCTACACCTTC. Its protein product is CASSEPPLDTYGYTF.

V usage is TRBV2 and J usage is TRBJ1-1; D gene ambiguous. Trimming took off 7 bases at V and 0 bases at J, with 21 bases between the two ends. The CDR3 is 17 residues long. Germline CDR1 is SNHLY and CDR2 is FYNNEI. This CDR3 is CASTGLGWTNMNTEAFF. CDR3 DNA: TGTGCCAGCACTGGTTTGGGGTGGACTAATATGAACACTGAAGCTTTCTTT.

Remarks on this clone: It is unclear where the CDR3 begins or ends on the DNA, so no DNA is shown, and the CDR3 is as TCRdb lists it. This CDR3 reads CASSKALFGQGTTYEQYF. The rearrangement joins TRBV21-1 to TRBJ2-7; the listed D gene, TRBD1, was not tested against the DNA. TRBV21-1 is assigned pseudogene status. The CDR3 is 18 residues long, ends included.

The chain has TRBV4-1 and TRBJ2-1; tentatively, D is TRBD1 (6 bases). Germline CDR1 is MGHRA and CDR2 is YSYEKL. V was trimmed by 0 bases and J by 1 base, leaving 7 bases between them. There are 15 residues in the CDR3. The CDR3 loop is CASSQDQGSYNEQFF. CDR3 bases: TGCGCCAGCAGCCAAGATCAGGGGTCCTACAATGAGCAGTTCTTC.

The chain links TRBV30 to TRBJ1-6; tentatively, D is TRBD1 (6 bases). This CDR3 has 15 residues. CDR1 GTSNPN and CDR2 SVGIG come from the germline V gene (reference sequence). Trimming took off 4 bases at V and 0 bases at J, with 10 bases between the two ends. CDR3 residues: CAWKGVGSYNSPLHF. CDR3 DNA sequence: TGTGCCTGGAAGGGGGTAGGCTCCTATAATTCACCCCTCCACTTT.

This clone is medium-sized within its sample. The rearrangement uses TRBV7-9 and TRBJ1-5; D is undetermined. Germline loops: CDR1 SEHNR, CDR2 FQNEAQ (reference sequence). Trimming left V 5 bases short and J 9 bases short, with 11 bases between. This CDR3 is built from 12 residues. CDR3 bases: TGTGCCAGCAGCGTCGGTGTCTCGCCCCAGCATTTT. It yields the protein CASSVGVSPQHF.

V gene TRBV27 combines with J gene TRBJ1-2; 7 bases line up with TRBD1. V dropped 6 bases and J dropped 1; count of bases not matched to a gene: 11. Germline V gene data show CDR1 as MNHEY and CDR2 as SMNVEV (reference sequence). The CDR3 is 16 residues long. Here the CDR3 reads CASRKGGQGGNYGYTF. The CDR3 bases are TGTGCCAGCAGAAAAGGGGGTCAGGGGGGTAACTATGGCTACACCTTC.

This clone is a singleton in its sample. This chain connects TRBV30 to TRBJ2-1; the match to TRBD2 covers 12 bases. Germline CDR1 reads GTSNPN; CDR2 reads SVGIG (reference sequence). Losses at the gene ends were 0 bases for V and 4 bases for J; bases not matched to a gene: 4. The CDR3 is made up of 16 amino acids. This CDR3 is CAWSVFGTSGYNEQFF. CDR3 DNA sequence: TGTGCCTGGAGTGTATTCGGGACTAGCGGGTACAATGAGCAGTTCTTC.

The chain combines TRBV2 with TRBJ1-5; 7 bases align to TRBD1. Germline loops: CDR1 SNHLY, CDR2 FYNNEI. V trimming: 6 bases; J trimming: 6 bases; junction bases outside the gene matches: 8. CDR3 length: 14 residues. In nucleotides, the CDR3 is TGTGCCAGCAGATATAAGACAGGGACTCAGCCCCAGCATTTT. Translation gives CASRYKTGTQPQHF.

The V and J genes are TRBV11-2 and TRBJ2-6; no firm D call. The CDR3 runs to 13 residues. CDR1 and CDR2 (germline): SGHAT, FQNNGV. Trimming stripped 6 bases from V and 2 bases from J, with 5 bases between. This CDR3 reads CASRKAGANVLTF. The CDR3 DNA reads as TGTGCCAGCAGGAAGGCTGGGGCCAACGTCCTGACTTTC.

The CDR3 spells CASKAGELETQYF. The DNA of the CDR3 is TGTGCCAGCAAAGCGGGGGAGCTGGAGACCCAGTACTTC. The chain is built from TRBV2 and TRBJ2-5; 8 bases fit TRBD2. The trim removed 7 bases at V and 5 bases at J, leaving 6 bases unmatched. Looked up from germline, CDR1 is SNHLY and CDR2 is FYNNEI. This CDR3 spans 13 amino acids.

The CDR3 protein is CASDRFDTEAFF. The CDR3 DNA sequence: TGTGCCAGCGACCGGTTCGACACTGAAGCTTTCTTT. V and J are TRBV7-9 and TRBJ1-1, with D uncertain. CDR1 is SEHNR, CDR2 FQNEAQ, per germline (reference sequence). The CDR3 covers 12 residues. V lost 8 bases, J lost 3 bases, and 10 bases lay in between.

The chain combines TRBV6-5 with TRBJ2-2; D is perhaps TRBD2 (6 bases). Looked up from germline, CDR1 is MNHEY and CDR2 is SVGAGI. Trimming removed 4 bases at V and 5 bases at J, with 17 bases between. The CDR3 totals 16 residues. The CDR3 region has the DNA TGTGCCAGCAGTTTTTCCGGACGGGCGGGGACCGGGGAGCTGTTTTTT. Amino acid sequence: CASSFSGRAGTGELFF.

CDR3 sequence reads: CASKPGAEKAYEQYF. CDR3 sequence (DNA): TGTGCCAGTAAGCCGGGGGCAGAAAAAGCCTACGAGCAGTACTTC. The chain links TRBV19 to TRBJ2-7; D may be TRBD1 or TRBD2 (6 bases each). V shed 7 bases and J shed 2 bases, with 18 bases lying between them. The germline gives CDR1 LNHDA, CDR2 SQIVND (reference sequence). CDR3 length: 15 residues.

J is TRBJ1-1 and V is TRBV5-4; D unclear. The CDR3 contains 14 residues. The V gene lost 5 bases and the J gene lost 0 bases, with 11 bases spanning the gap. The V gene's germline CDR1 is SGHNT and CDR2 YYREEE (reference sequence). CDR3 DNA sequence: TGTGCCAGCAGTATGGAGGTGTTGAACACTGAAGCTTTCTTT. It codes for CASSMEVLNTEAFF.

Notes on this clone: The sample carries other DNA sequences with the same CDR3. The genes are TRBV30 and TRBJ1-5; TRBD1 aligns across 7 bases. Germline V gene data show CDR1 as GTSNPN and CDR2 as SVGIG (reference sequence). J was trimmed by 4 bases and V by 0 bases; bases with no gene match: 0. The CDR3 totals 13 residues. The CDR3 nucleotides read TGTGCCTGGAGTGTACAGGGGAATCAGCCCCAGCATTTT. This gives the protein CAWSVQGNQPQHF.

The V and J genes are TRBV5-6 and TRBJ2-2, with D possibly being TRBD2 (5 bases). Germline assignment: CDR1 SGHDT and CDR2 YYEEEE. The CDR3 loop spans 14 amino acids. V was cut by 2 bases and J by 4 bases, with 9 bases left in between. CDR3 coding DNA: TGTGCCAGCAGCTTCCAGCGGACCACCGGGGAGCTGTTTTTT. Translation gives CASSFQRTTGELFF.

The chain uses TRBV6-5 and TRBJ2-2, with a weak D call TRBD1 (6 bases). The length of the CDR3 is 15 residues. Germline V gives CDR1 MNHEY, CDR2 SVGAGI. Trimming cost V 0 bases and J 7 bases, with 12 bases left between them. CDR3 in amino acids: CASSYSGTRGGELFF. For the CDR3, the DNA is TGTGCCAGCAGTTACTCTGGGACACGGGGCGGGGAGCTGTTTTTT.

The chain joins TRBV11-3 to TRBJ2-3; the match to TRBD2 covers 9 bases. The junction had 5 bases not matched to a gene; V was cut back by 5 bases and J by 5 bases. The length of the CDR3 is 14 residues. Germline CDR1 SGHNT, CDR2 YENEEA. CDR3 residues: CASSTGLARDTQYF. As DNA, the CDR3 is TGTGCCAGCAGCACGGGACTAGCAAGAGATACGCAGTATTTT.